These 26 T cell receptor beta chains originate from one sample sequenced in a study of OX40 agonist ivuxolimab in advanced cancers. Data came from immunoSEQ multiplex PCR; TCRdb stores just in-frame clones and leaves some out. The sample includes roughly 50,000 clones, nearly 95% of them seen just once. Material: CD4+ or CD8+ T cells sorted from blood, obtained in a trial of the OX40 agonist ivuxolimab. These TCRs come from an adult with an advanced solid tumor such as melanoma, head and neck, liver or kidney cancer.

The V gene is TRBV13, the J gene TRBJ2-3, with 10 bases matching TRBD1. The germline V gene encodes CDR1 PRHDT and CDR2 FYEKMQ (reference sequence). The CDR3 length is 16 residues. V trimming: 3 bases; J trimming: 4 bases; junction bases outside the gene matches: 7. The CDR3 DNA reads as TGTGCCAGCAGCTTTGGGGGACAGGGGTTGGCAGATACGCAGTATTTT. This gives the protein CASSFGGQGLADTQYF.

This CDR3 reads CASSPFGKGASGYTF. The CDR3 DNA sequence: TGCGCCAGCAGCCCCTTTGGGAAGGGGGCGTCTGGCTACACCTTC. This rearrangement joins TRBV5-1 to TRBJ1-2, with 7 bases that match TRBD1. The germline gives CDR1 SGHRS, CDR2 YFSETQ. This CDR3 comprises 15 residues. With V trimmed by 4 bases and J by 7 bases, 13 bases remained unmatched.

V gene TRBV27 combines with J gene TRBJ2-1; tentative D call: TRBD2 (6 bases). Germline assignment: CDR1 MNHEY and CDR2 SMNVEV (reference sequence). The V gene lost 0 bases and the J gene lost 3 bases, with 12 bases spanning the gap. This CDR3 spans 16 amino acids. Here the CDR3 reads CASSLSRLVDYNEQFF. CDR3 bases: TGTGCCAGCAGTTTATCGAGACTAGTTGACTACAATGAGCAGTTCTTC.

V and J are TRBV6-5 and TRBJ2-5, with 12 positions matching TRBD2. Germline V CDR1 and CDR2: MNHEY, SVGAGI. V lost 6 bases and J lost 2; bases outside the gene matches: 4. The CDR3 consists of 15 residues. The CDR3 DNA reads as TGTGCCAGCAGCCCGACTAGCGGGGGACAAGAGACCCAGTACTTC. It yields the protein CASSPTSGGQETQYF.

In its sample, this clone was seen once. The chain recombines TRBV6-6 with TRBJ2-7, with a possible D match to TRBD1 (6 bases). Germline lookup yields CDR1 MNHNY and CDR2 SVGAGI (reference sequence). The CDR3 contains 15 residues. V lost 8 bases and J 1 base, leaving 18 bases between the germline ends. The CDR3 DNA reads as TGTGCCAGCTGGGTAGGACAGATCACTTCCTACGAGCAGTACTTC. Protein product: CASWVGQITSYEQYF.

The J gene is TRBJ1-2, the V gene TRBV6-1; a weak D match, TRBD1 (6 bases). CDR1 and CDR2 from the germline V gene are MNHNS and SASEGT. Trimming left V 10 bases short and J 6 bases short, with 15 bases between. The CDR3 sequence is 12 residues long. The CDR3 reads CATRTVRDGYTF. In DNA, the CDR3 is TGTGCCACGCGGACAGTTAGGGATGGCTACACCTTC.

The CDR3 bases are TGCGCCAGCAGGACAGAGAACACTGAAGCTTTCTTT. Its translation: CASRTENTEAFF. The chain employs TRBV5-1 and TRBJ1-1; D is possibly TRBD1 (5 bases). Germline V gene sequence: CDR1 SGHRS, CDR2 YFSETQ. The CDR3 has 12 amino acids. V was pared by 5 bases and J by 1 base, with 6 bases between.

The chain recombines TRBV4-1 with TRBJ2-2; unclear D gene. Germline loops: CDR1 MGHRA, CDR2 YSYEKL. This CDR3 contains 16 residues. With 1 base removed from V and 0 bases from J, the gap between germline ends came to 9 bases. CDR3: CASSQGLGSNTGELFF. As DNA, the CDR3 is TGCGCCAGCAGCCAAGGTCTGGGCTCGAACACCGGGGAGCTGTTTTTT.

The gene calls are TRBV19 and TRBJ2-1, with a possible D match to TRBD2 (5 bases). CDR1 and CDR2 (germline): LNHDA, SQIVND (reference sequence). CDR3 size: 14 residues. The V end was cut by 1 base, the J end by 4 bases, with 8 bases between. This chain's CDR3 is CASSIGRGYNEQFF. In nucleotides, the CDR3 is TGTGCCAGTAGTATAGGACGGGGTTACAATGAGCAGTTCTTC.

The rearrangement uses TRBV9 and TRBJ2-7; tentatively, D is TRBD1 (5 bases). This CDR3 is built from 14 residues. Trimming pared 0 bases from V and 3 bases from J, leaving 10 bases between. Germline assignment: CDR1 SGDLS and CDR2 YYNGEE. This chain's CDR3 is CASSVGQGNYEQYF. CDR3 in DNA: TGTGCCAGCAGCGTAGGCCAGGGAAACTACGAGCAGTACTTC.

This clone was picked up a small number of times. This sequence joins TRBV25-1 and TRBJ1-6, with D unclear. V lost 3 bases, J lost 8 bases, and 5 bases lay in between. Germline V CDR1 and CDR2: MGHDK, SYGVNS. This CDR3 contains 12 residues. CDR3 loop: CASSDADSPLHF. The CDR3 DNA reads as TGTGCCAGCAGTGACGCAGATTCACCCCTCCACTTT. Filled out from reference TRBV25-1 and TRBJ1-6, the complete variable domain reads EADIYQTPRYLVIGTGKKITLECSQTMGHDKMYWYQQDPGMELHLIHYSYGVNSTEKGDLSSESTVSRIRTEHFPLTLESARPSHTSQYLCASSDADSPLHFGNGTRLTVT.

The chain joins TRBV19 to TRBJ1-3, with 8 bases aligning to TRBD1. The V gene's germline CDR1 is LNHDA and CDR2 SQIVND (reference sequence). The CDR3 contains 14 residues. The V gene end was trimmed by 8 bases and the J gene end by 2 bases; junction bases not matched to a gene: 5. Here the CDR3 reads CASSDRGPGNTIYF. The DNA for the CDR3 is TGTGCCAGTTCCGACAGGGGACCTGGAAACACCATATATTTT.

The chain employs TRBV19 and TRBJ1-6; D possibly corresponds to TRBD1 (6 bases). CDR1 is LNHDA and CDR2 is SQIVND in the germline V gene (reference sequence). V lost 2 bases, J lost 5 bases, and 10 bases lay in between. The CDR3 has 15 residues. In DNA form, the CDR3 reads TGTGCCAGTAGTATACAGGGGCGGGATAATTCACCCCTCCACTTT. Its protein product is CASSIQGRDNSPLHF.

The chain joins TRBV4-1 to TRBJ2-3; 7 bases fit TRBD2. CDR1 is MGHRA and CDR2 is YSYEKL in the germline V gene. The CDR3 has 15 residues. V was pared by 2 bases and J by 1 base, with 3 bases of the junction left unmatched. CDR3 sequence reads: CASSQITSGTDTQYF. In nucleotides, the CDR3 is TGCGCCAGCAGCCAAATAACTAGCGGCACAGATACGCAGTATTTT.

This chain joins TRBV6-1 and TRBJ2-2; D is perhaps TRBD1 or TRBD2 (5 bases each). The CDR3 is 14 amino acids. V was trimmed by 8 bases and J by 5 bases, leaving 15 bases between them. Germline values: CDR1 MNHNS, CDR2 SASEGT. The CDR3 sequence: CASARWGRTGELFF. The CDR3 nucleotides read TGTGCCAGCGCGCGCTGGGGACGAACCGGGGAGCTGTTTTTT.

The CDR3 sequence is CASSLGTGTLYGYTF. The CDR3 DNA is TGCGCCAGCAGCCTGGGGACAGGGACACTCTATGGCTACACCTTC. This chain connects TRBV5-1 to TRBJ1-2; the match to TRBD1 covers 9 bases. Germline CDR1 SGHRS, CDR2 YFSETQ. The CDR3 extends over 15 amino acids. V lost 4 bases to trimming and J lost 4 bases; unmatched junction nucleotides: 8.

This chain links TRBV5-1 with TRBJ2-3, with TRBD1 identical over 7 bases. Germline V gene lookup returns CDR1 SGHRS and CDR2 YFSETQ. This CDR3 has 15 residues. Trimming cost V 2 bases and J 1 base; bases outside gene matches: 4. CDR3 bases: TGCGCCAGCAGCTTCAACGGACAGGGCACAGATACGCAGTATTTT. Translated: CASSFNGQGTDTQYF.

V is TRBV28 and J is TRBJ1-5, with 10 positions matching TRBD1. With 7 bases clipped from V and 3 bases from J, the junction kept 6 bases outside the gene matches. Germline V gene data show CDR1 as MDHEN and CDR2 as SYDVKM. This CDR3 has 15 amino acids. The CDR3 nucleotides are TGTGCCAGCACCCCCGGGACAGGGGTCAATCAGCCCCAGCATTTT. This translates into CASTPGTGVNQPQHF.

This clone was detected only once. The chain carries TRBV27 and TRBJ2-5, with 12 nucleotides matching TRBD2. Germline V gives CDR1 MNHEY, CDR2 SMNVEV (reference sequence). There are 17 residues in the CDR3. J gave up 0 bases and V 5 bases, and 7 bases lay outside the gene matches. Here the CDR3 reads CASSPRLAGEYQETQYF. The CDR3, as DNA: TGTGCCAGCAGTCCTAGACTAGCGGGGGAGTACCAAGAGACCCAGTACTTC.

The chain is built from TRBV7-3 and TRBJ2-1; 7 bases line up with TRBD2. Germline V gene data show CDR1 as SGHTA and CDR2 as FQGTGA. The CDR3 covers 15 residues. The ends lost 1 base at V and 3 bases at J; junction bases unmatched: 3. The CDR3 reads CASSLMGGGYNEQFF. The CDR3, as DNA: TGTGCCAGCAGCTTAATGGGCGGGGGCTACAATGAGCAGTTCTTC.

This clone was detected once. The chain links TRBV19 to TRBJ1-1; no reliable D call. Germline CDR1 is LNHDA and CDR2 is SQIVND (reference sequence). Trimming shortened V by 1 base and J by 0 bases, and 9 bases separated the two germline ends. The CDR3 has 15 amino acids. The CDR3 DNA reads TGTGCCAGTAGTATAGGTGCCAGATTGAACACTGAAGCTTTCTTT. Amino acid sequence: CASSIGARLNTEAFF.

V gene TRBV4-1 combines with J gene TRBJ1-5; 7 bases agree with TRBD1. Germline V gene data show CDR1 as MGHRA and CDR2 as YSYEKL. V gave up 3 bases and J gave up 7 bases; unmatched junction bases: 9. This CDR3 has 15 amino acids. CDR3 sequence reads: CASSQSGGAGQPQHF. CDR3 nucleotide sequence: TGCGCCAGCAGCCAGTCAGGGGGGGCAGGGCAGCCCCAGCATTTT.

The chain is built from TRBV7-6 and TRBJ1-3; 7 bases align to TRBD1. CDR1 and CDR2 from the germline V gene are SGHVS and FNYEAQ. The J segment lost 0 bases and the V segment lost 8 bases, leaving 10 bases of the junction unmatched. This CDR3 comprises 16 residues. CDR3 DNA: TGTGCCAGCGGTGATCGACAGGGACGCTCTGGAAACACCATATATTTT. Protein sequence: CASGDRQGRSGNTIYF.

The chain combines TRBV19 with TRBJ1-6; D ambiguous. The CDR3 loop spans 15 amino acids. Germline V gives CDR1 LNHDA, CDR2 SQIVND (reference sequence). Trimming shortened V by 8 bases and J by 0 bases, and 11 bases separated the two germline ends. The CDR3, as DNA: TGTGCCAGTCGGAGCAGAAACTCCTATAATTCACCCCTCCACTTT. Protein product: CASRSRNSYNSPLHF.

The chain combines TRBV7-9 with TRBJ2-7; 8 bases are shared with TRBD1. The ends lost 1 base at V and 5 bases at J; junction bases unmatched: 16. This CDR3 has 18 residues. Germline lookup yields CDR1 SEHNR and CDR2 FQNEAQ (reference sequence). The CDR3 region has the DNA TGTGCCAGCAGCTTAGATTTGGCAGGGGGCGCGGTAGCGGACGAGCAGTACTTC. It is translated as CASSLDLAGGAVADEQYF.

This chain joins TRBV12-2 and TRBJ2-5. TRBV12-2 is termed a pseudogene. This CDR3 is 18 amino acids long. The chain's CDR3 is CASPGGRLTQGIQETQYF. For the CDR3, the DNA is TGTGCAAGTCCCGGGGGGCGGTTGACACAGGGGATCCAAGAGACCCAGTACTTC.